This TCR beta chain originates from a study of Tregs in tolerant kidney transplant recipients. Findings and caveats of the study: Activated donor B cell expansion appeared to reveal the most relevant donor-specific TCRbeta repertoire.

CD4+CD25+CD127- Tregs, CD4+CD25- non-Tregs, CD4 and CD8 cells were sorted. This clone came up a few times. The antigen remains unidentified. This CDR3 is 12 amino acids long. Germline V gene data show CDR1 as MNHEY and CDR2 as SMNVEV (reference sequence). V was cut by 6 bases and J by 10 bases, with 15 bases left in between. Generated by immunoSEQ multiplex PCR, the TCRdb table keeps only in-frame clones and is missing some. The sample records about 240,000 clones, roughly four fifths being singletons. The gene calls are TRBV27 and TRBJ1-2, with D uncertain. The sequenced sample consisted of CD4+ T cells from blood. The TCR comes from a human donor in good health. This CDR3 is CASSLDMSHYTF. The CDR3 DNA reads TGTGCCAGCAGCCTCGACATGAGTCACTACACCTTC.